The present T cell receptor (beta chain) was sequenced within a study of vaccination and CD4 T cells after COVID-19 (dated by TCRdb to 2021 to 2024). A note on the overall study: In the convalescent cohort there were six males and four females, among whom were two Hispanic individuals, seven Caucasians, two Asians and one multiracial person. Participants got two doses of the Pfizer-BioNTech BNT162b2 vaccine (n=8) or two doses of the Moderna mRNA-1273 vaccine (n=2). Post-COVID blood samples were collected from convalescent patients a median of about 92 days after diagnosis, with a range of about 35 to 170 days. Post-vaccine blood samples were collected a median of about 69 days after the second vaccine dose, ranging from roughly 13 to 241 days. Overlapping spike peptide pools from SARS-CoV-2 and from the common cold coronaviruses HCoV-NL63, HCoV-OC43 and HCoV-229E were used as culture stimuli. Control cultures used a CEFX viral epitope pool as positive control, an HIV-1 Nef peptide pool as negative control, or no peptide. In roughly nine COVID-19 convalescent patients and a handful of infection-naive healthy vaccine recipients, the spike-specific CD4+ TCR repertoire before mRNA vaccination was compared with the repertoire after mRNA vaccination. Memory CD4+ T cell crossreactivity between SARS-CoV-2 and common cold coronavirus spike proteins was assessed at the TCR clonotype level in an earlier paper using these donors. On the study overall, not on this receptor specifically: The study included relatively few convalescent patients and did not analyze early timepoints after natural infection. The median number of SARS-CoV-2-reactive clonotypes rose from around 21 after infection to 30 to 45 after vaccination, but the change was not significant. Of the vaccine-specific clones in convalescent patients, 304 of 307, or nearly all, reacted only to SARS-CoV-2 spike and did not cross-react with common cold coronaviruses. In convalescent patients, a median roughly 85% of post-vaccine SARS-CoV-2-reactive clones were detected only after vaccination, suggesting vaccine-specific priming.

The treatment or condition label for this specimen denotes: roughly ten-day PBMC culture with coronavirus spike peptide pools or control peptides (ViraFEST assay). CD4+ T cells from unexposed donors were collected before the COVID-19 pandemic (2011-2018). The study used the ViraFEST assay, which expanded antigen-specific T cells with peptide pools and then identified expanded clonotypes by TCR sequencing. PBMCs were cultured at roughly 1.8 million per well in IMDM supplemented with roughly 5% human AB serum and about 10 IU/ml IL-2, with 10 ug/ml peptide pools added. Half of the culture medium was replaced with fresh IL-2-containing medium on days 3 and 7. After 10 to 11 days of culture, CD4+ T cells were isolated by negative selection with the EasySep CD4+ T cell isolation kit. As cell numbers permitted, CD4+ T cells from unexposed donors were tested for reactivity to SARS-CoV-2 S and N and to four common cold coronavirus spike pools. PBMCs were separated from whole blood using Ficoll-Paque Plus gradient centrifugation and then either used fresh or cryopreserved at -140C. Culture conditions were generally each tested in triplicate wells. Leukapheresis product for the unexposed donors was bought commercially.

Library generation was performed with PCR. DNA from cultured CD4+ T cells was subjected to TCR sequencing with the Oncomine TCR Beta short-read assay at the Johns Hopkins FTIC core. Genomic DNA was extracted from the cultured CD4+ T cells with the QIAamp micro DNA kit. Oncomine TCR Beta libraries made from cultured CD4+ T cells were pooled using unique dual indexes and sequenced on an Illumina iSeq 100. Concerning the study's data processing: Non-productive sequences were filtered out, and CDR3s that did not start with C, did not end with F or W, or were shorter than 7 amino acids were discarded. Antigen-specific clonotypes were identified using the MANAFEST web application through comparison of peptide-stimulated wells with reference and other culture wells. To be called positive, a clone needed an FDR below 0.05, an odds ratio above 5, and a productive frequency above 0.1% in at least two of three replicate wells. Cross-reactive clonotypes were defined as significantly expanded in both SARS-CoV-2 spike wells and at least one common cold coronavirus spike condition. Levenshtein distances (stringdist) and unrooted phylogenetic trees (ape) in R version 3.6.1 were used to assess CDR3 homology. TCRdb ran its own pipeline on the public reads, namely fastp trimming at Q25 and MiXCR clone calling, and kept in-frame beta chains. Records with the same CDR3 protein are collapsed into one entry carrying the most frequent genes and DNA. None of the V and J calls come from the authors' own analysis; TCRdb made them. This sample comprises around 7,000 distinct CDR3 sequences, about two thirds of them detected only once. 35% to 45% of the sample is in the top ten clones.

The CDR3 measures 15 amino acids from cysteine to phenylalanine. The read is trimmed to its CDR3 DNA, 45 bases read in frame from base 1. The germline V gene supplies CDR1 MNHEY and CDR2 SVGAGI. V is shortened by 4 bases, J by 3 bases, and the region joining them spans 16 bases. Turning to this clonotype: Its antigen is unknown. The sample holds no much larger clone one base away, and base qualities are not on file.

The sequencing input was CD4+ T cells from blood, cultured in vitro. Recombination connected TRBV6-5 to TRBJ2-7; the D gene cannot be resolved reliably. The clonotype was recovered from a human donor in good health. The DNA is TGTGCCAGCAGTTCCTTGGAGTCAAGTTACTACGAGCAGTACTTC. It specifies CASSSLESSYYEQYF.